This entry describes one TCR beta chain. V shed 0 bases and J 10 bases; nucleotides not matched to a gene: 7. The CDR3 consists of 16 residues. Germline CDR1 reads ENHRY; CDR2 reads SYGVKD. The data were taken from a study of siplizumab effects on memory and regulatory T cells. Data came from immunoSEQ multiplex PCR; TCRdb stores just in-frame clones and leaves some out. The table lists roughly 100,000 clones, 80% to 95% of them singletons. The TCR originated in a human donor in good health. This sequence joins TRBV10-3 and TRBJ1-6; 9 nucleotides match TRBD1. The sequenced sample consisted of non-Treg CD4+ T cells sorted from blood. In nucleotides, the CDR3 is TGTGCCATCAGTGAGTCTAGGACAGGGGATGGATCACCCCTCCACTTT. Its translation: CAISESRTGDGSPLHF.